The clone carrying this T cell receptor (beta chain) came up many times. Its antigen remains unknown. RNA transcripts served as the template for amplifying TCR beta CDR3 regions. TCR CDR3 regions were first amplified by RT-PCR with HTBI primers. TCRdb reanalysed the multiplex PCR reads using MiXCR and keeps one entry per CDR3 protein. The sample gives about 560,000 distinct CDR3 sequences, 16% of which show up once; about 18% is in the top ten. The source of the sample is a study of T cells in Graves' hyperthyroidism and ophthalmopathy. Broader study findings: A 13 V-J signature model discriminated ophthalmopathy versus stable hyperthyroidism.

When ophthalmopathy did not progress within 18 months, Graves' hyperthyroidism was considered stable. Aged 18 to 65, the patients had hyperthyroidism that was newly diagnosed and had lasted under 2 months. Fresh peripheral blood, roughly 10 ml, was the source of the PBMCs. V lost 1 base, J lost 6 bases, and 10 bases lay in between. This CDR3 region has 14 residues. Germline loops: CDR1 SGHAT, CDR2 FQNNGV. This clonotype was sampled from a woman in her late teens or twenties with Graves' hyperthyroidism. Sequencing input: blood. This chain uses TRBV11-2 with TRBJ2-1, with a weak D call TRBD1 (5 bases). The CDR3 sequence is CASSLAARVNEQFF. The CDR3 coding sequence is TGTGCCAGCAGCTTAGCCGCCAGGGTCAATGAGCAGTTCTTC.